These 3 T cell receptor beta chains were all obtained from the same sample, sequenced in a study of blood T cell repertoires in COVID-19. Here immunoSEQ multiplex PCR was the method, and the copy in TCRdb shows in-frame clones only, minus some. The sample has approximately 150,000 clones, around 84% seen once; the top ten hold 10%. Material for sequencing was peripheral blood. The receptors come from a man aged 60-69 years with active or convalescent COVID-19.

The rearrangement joins TRBV13 to TRBJ2-1; 11 bases fit TRBD2. The germline gives CDR1 PRHDT, CDR2 FYEKMQ (reference sequence). V was pared by 5 bases and J by 6 bases, with 6 bases of the junction left unmatched. The CDR3 has 15 residues. Here the CDR3 reads CASSTRLAGINEQFF. The CDR3 bases are TGTGCCAGCAGCACCCGACTAGCGGGGATCAATGAGCAGTTCTTC.

V is TRBV7-9 and J is TRBJ2-1, with 8 bases matching TRBD2. There are 16 residues in the CDR3. Germline CDR1 and CDR2: SEHNR and FQNEAQ (reference sequence). J gave up 9 bases and V 2 bases, and 12 bases lay outside the gene matches. The CDR3 loop reads CASSLPFGRAAGEQFF. In DNA form, the CDR3 reads TGTGCCAGCAGCTTACCCTTCGGGAGGGCCGCCGGTGAGCAGTTCTTC.

This chain joins TRBV15 and TRBJ2-1, with 14 bases identical to TRBD2. The CDR3 spans 16 residues. Germline V gene data show CDR1 as LNHNV and CDR2 as YYDKDF (reference sequence). V shed 1 base and J 7 bases; nucleotides not matched to a gene: 3. DNA for the CDR3: TGTGCCACCAGCAGAGGAGGGACTAGCGGGAGTAATGAGCAGTTCTTC. This codes for CATSRGGTSGSNEQFF.